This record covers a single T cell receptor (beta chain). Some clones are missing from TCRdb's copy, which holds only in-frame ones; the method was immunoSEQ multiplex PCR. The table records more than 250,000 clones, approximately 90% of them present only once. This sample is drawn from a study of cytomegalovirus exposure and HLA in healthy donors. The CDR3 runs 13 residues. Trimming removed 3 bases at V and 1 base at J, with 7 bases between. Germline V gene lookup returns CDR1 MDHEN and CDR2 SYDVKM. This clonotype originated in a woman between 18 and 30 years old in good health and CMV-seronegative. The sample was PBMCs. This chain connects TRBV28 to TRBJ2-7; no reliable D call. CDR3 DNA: TGTGCCAGCAGTTTGCCCCTATCCTACGAGCAGTACTTC. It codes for CASSLPLSYEQYF.